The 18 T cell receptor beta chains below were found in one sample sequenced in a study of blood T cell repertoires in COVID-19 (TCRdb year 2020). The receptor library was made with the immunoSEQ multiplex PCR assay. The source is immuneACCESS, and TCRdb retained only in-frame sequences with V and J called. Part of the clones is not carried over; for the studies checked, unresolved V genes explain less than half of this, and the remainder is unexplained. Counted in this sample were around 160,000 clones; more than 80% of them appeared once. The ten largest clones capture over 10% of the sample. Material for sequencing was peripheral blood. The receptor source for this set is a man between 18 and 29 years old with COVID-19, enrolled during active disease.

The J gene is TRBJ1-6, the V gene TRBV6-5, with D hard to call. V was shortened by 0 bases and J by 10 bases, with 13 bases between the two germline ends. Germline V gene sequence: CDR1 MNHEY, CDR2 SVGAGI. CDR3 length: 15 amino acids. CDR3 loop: CASSYSNAGRSPLHF. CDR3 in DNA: TGTGCCAGCAGTTACTCAAATGCAGGAAGATCACCCCTCCACTTT.

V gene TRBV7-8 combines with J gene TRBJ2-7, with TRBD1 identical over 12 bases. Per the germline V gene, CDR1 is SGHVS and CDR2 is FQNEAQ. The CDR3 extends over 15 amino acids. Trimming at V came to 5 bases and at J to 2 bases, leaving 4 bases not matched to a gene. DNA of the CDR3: TGTGCCAGCAGCGTCCGGGACAGGGGGCCCTACGAGCAGTACTTC. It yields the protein CASSVRDRGPYEQYF.

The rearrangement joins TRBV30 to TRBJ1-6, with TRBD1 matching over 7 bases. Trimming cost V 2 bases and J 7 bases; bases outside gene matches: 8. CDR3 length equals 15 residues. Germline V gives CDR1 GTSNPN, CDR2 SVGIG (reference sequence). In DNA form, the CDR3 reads TGTGCCTGGAGTCTACCGGGACAGTCGAATTCACCCCTCCACTTT. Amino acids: CAWSLPGQSNSPLHF.

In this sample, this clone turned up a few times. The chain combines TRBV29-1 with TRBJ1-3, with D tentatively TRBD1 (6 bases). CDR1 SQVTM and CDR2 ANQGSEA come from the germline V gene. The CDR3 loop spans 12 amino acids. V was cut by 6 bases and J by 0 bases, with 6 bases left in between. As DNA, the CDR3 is TGCAGCGTGGGACACTCTGGAAACACCATATATTTT. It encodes CSVGHSGNTIYF.

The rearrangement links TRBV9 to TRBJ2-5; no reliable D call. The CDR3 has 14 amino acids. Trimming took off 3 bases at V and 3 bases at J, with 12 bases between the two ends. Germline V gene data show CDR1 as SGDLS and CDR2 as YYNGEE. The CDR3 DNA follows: TGTGCCAGCAGCGCTTCAACTCGTAAAGAGACCCAGTACTTC. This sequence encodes CASSASTRKETQYF.

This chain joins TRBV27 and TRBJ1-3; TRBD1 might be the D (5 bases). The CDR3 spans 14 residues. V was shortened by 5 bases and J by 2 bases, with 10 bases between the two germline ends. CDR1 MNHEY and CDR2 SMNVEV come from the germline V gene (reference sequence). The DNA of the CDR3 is TGTGCCAGCAGTCCCGACAGACCTGGAAACACCATATATTTT. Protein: CASSPDRPGNTIYF.

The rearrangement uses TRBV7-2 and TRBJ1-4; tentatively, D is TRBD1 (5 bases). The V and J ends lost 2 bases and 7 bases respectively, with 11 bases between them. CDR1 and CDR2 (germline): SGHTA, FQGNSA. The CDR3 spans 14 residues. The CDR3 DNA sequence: TGTGCCAGCAGCTTAAACCAGGGTGGTGAAAAACTGTTTTTT. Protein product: CASSLNQGGEKLFF. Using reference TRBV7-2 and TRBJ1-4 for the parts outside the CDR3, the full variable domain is GAGVSQSPSNKVTEKGKDVELRCDPISGHTALYWYRQSLGQGLEFLIYFQGNSAPDKSGLPSDRFSAERTGGSVSTLTIQRTQQEDSAVYLCASSLNQGGEKLFFGSGTQLSVL.

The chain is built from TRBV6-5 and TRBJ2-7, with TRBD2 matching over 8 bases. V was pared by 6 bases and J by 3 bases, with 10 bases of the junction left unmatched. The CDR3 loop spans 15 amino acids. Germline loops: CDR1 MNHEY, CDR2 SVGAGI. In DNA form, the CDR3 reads TGTGCCAGCAGAACGGAGAGCGGGAGTGGCTACGAGCAGTACTTC. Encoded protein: CASRTESGSGYEQYF.

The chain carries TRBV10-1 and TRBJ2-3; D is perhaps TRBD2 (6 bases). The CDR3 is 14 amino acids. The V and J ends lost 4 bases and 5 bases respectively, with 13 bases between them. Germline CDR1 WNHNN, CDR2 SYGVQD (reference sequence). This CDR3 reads CASSVGGPVDTQYF. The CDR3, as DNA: TGCGCCAGCAGTGTTGGAGGGCCGGTAGATACGCAGTATTTT.

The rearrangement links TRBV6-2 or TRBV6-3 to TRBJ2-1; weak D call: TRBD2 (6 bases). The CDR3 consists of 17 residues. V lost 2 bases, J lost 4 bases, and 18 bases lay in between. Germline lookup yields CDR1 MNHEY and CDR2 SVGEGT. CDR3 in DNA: TGTGCCAGCAGTTACCCCCGCGCGGGATCGTATTACAATGAGCAGTTCTTC. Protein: CASSYPRAGSYYNEQFF.

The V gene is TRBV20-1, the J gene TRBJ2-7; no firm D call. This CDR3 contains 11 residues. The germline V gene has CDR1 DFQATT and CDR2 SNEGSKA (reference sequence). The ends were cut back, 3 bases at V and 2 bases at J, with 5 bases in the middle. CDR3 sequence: CSASNPYEQYF. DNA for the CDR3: TGCAGTGCTAGCAATCCCTACGAGCAGTACTTC.

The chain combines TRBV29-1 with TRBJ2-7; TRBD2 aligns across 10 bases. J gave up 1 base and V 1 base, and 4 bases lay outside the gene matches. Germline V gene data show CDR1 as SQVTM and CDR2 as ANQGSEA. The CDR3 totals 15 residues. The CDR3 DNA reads TGCAGCGTTGAAGGACTAGCGGGTCCGTCCTACGAGCAGTACTTC. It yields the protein CSVEGLAGPSYEQYF.

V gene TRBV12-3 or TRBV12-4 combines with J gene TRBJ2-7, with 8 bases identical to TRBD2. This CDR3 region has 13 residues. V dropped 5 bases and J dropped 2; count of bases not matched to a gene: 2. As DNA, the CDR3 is TGTGCCAGCAGTACTAGCGGAACCTACGAGCAGTACTTC. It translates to CASSTSGTYEQYF.

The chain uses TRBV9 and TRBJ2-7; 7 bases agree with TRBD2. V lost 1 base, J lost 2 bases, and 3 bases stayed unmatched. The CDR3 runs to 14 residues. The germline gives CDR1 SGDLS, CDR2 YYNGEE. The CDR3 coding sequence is TGTGCCAGCAGCGTACGGGAGGATCCCTACGAGCAGTACTTC. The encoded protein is CASSVREDPYEQYF.

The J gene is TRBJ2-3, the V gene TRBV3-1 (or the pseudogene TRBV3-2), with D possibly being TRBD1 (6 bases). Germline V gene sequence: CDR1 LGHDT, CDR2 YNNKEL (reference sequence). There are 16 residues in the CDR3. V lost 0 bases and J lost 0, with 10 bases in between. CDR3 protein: CASSQDLGGSTDTQYF. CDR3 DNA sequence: TGTGCCAGCAGCCAAGATCTAGGGGGAAGCACAGATACGCAGTATTTT.

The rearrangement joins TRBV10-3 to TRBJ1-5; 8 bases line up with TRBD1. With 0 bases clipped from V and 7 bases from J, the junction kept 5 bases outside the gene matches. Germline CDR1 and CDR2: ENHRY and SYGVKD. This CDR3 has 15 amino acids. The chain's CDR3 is CAISESTGEEQPQHF. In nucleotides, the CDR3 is TGTGCCATCAGTGAGTCGACAGGGGAGGAGCAGCCCCAGCATTTT.

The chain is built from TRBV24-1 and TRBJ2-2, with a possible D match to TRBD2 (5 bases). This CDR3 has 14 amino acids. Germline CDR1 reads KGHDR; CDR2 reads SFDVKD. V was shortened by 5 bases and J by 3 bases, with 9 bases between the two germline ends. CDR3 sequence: CATSARTYTGELFF. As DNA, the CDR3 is TGTGCCACCAGTGCTAGGACTTACACCGGGGAGCTGTTTTTT.

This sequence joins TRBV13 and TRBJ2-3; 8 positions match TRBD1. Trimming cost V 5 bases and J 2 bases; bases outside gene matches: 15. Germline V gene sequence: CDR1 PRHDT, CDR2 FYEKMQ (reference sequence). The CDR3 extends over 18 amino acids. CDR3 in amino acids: CASSTTLRDRFLTDTQYF. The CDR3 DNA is TGTGCCAGCAGCACCACCCTCCGGGACAGGTTCCTCACAGATACGCAGTATTTT. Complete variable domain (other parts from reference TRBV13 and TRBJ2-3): AAGVIQSPRHLIKEKRETATLKCYPIPRHDTVYWYQQGPGQDPQFLISFYEKMQSDKGSIPDRFSAQQFSDYHSELNMSSLELGDSALYFCASSTTLRDRFLTDTQYFGPGTRLTVL.